This T cell receptor beta chain was profiled in a study of blood T cell repertoires in COVID-19. Study information: PBMCs, B-cell-depleted T cells, or T cells provided the cDNA or gDNA that made up the material.

With V trimmed by 4 bases and J by 6 bases, 7 bases remained unmatched. CDR1 and CDR2 (germline): SGHAT, FQNNGV. The CDR3 covers 14 residues. Libraries were prepared by immunoSEQ multiplex PCR; TCRdb keeps only in-frame clonotypes and omits some of them. The data contain 250,000 to 300,000 clones, about 88% of them singletons. The sequencing sample was made of peripheral blood. This chain links TRBV11-2 with TRBJ2-7; 9 bases align to TRBD1. This TCR was recovered from a man in his late teens or twenties with active or convalescent COVID-19. In DNA, the CDR3 is TGTGCCAGCAGCTCCGGGACAGGGTTCTTCGAGCAGTACTTC. Translating it yields CASSSGTGFFEQYF.